The clone carrying this T cell receptor (beta chain) was recorded a few times. Its target is not known. The data stem from a study of T cells in Graves' hyperthyroidism and ophthalmopathy. Points from the study as a whole: Separating ophthalmopathy from stable hyperthyroidism was achieved by a 13 V-J model.

V was cut by 3 bases and J by 10 bases, with 8 bases left in between. Germline CDR1 reads SNHLY; CDR2 reads FYNNEI. The CDR3 loop spans 11 amino acids. Clinical symptoms, serum thyroxine and TRAb, thyroid ultrasound and orbital computed tomography together formed the diagnostic basis. From under 12 ml of fresh peripheral blood, PBMCs were isolated. The source material, RNA transcripts, was used to amplify TCR beta CDR3 regions. When the TCR CDR3 underwent first-round RT-PCR, the HTBI primer set was used. MiXCR, run by TCRdb on the multiplex PCR reads, gives a single entry per CDR3 protein. The table has approximately 360,000 distinct CDR3 sequences, about 25% seen once; the top ten hold less than 85%.

Material for sequencing was blood. The receptor was derived from a man over 45 with Graves' hyperthyroidism. This rearrangement joins TRBV2 to TRBJ2-3; no definite D call. CDR3 in amino acids: CASSDLGAQYF. In DNA form, the CDR3 reads TGTGCCAGCAGTGATTTGGGTGCGCAGTATTTT. Variable domain in full (rest from reference TRBV2 and TRBJ2-3): EPEVTQTPSHQVTQMGQEVILRCVPISNHLYFYWYRQILGQKVEFLVSFYNNEISEKSEIFDDQFSVERPDGSNFTLKIRSTKLEDSAMYFCASSDLGAQYFGPGTRLTVL.